The rows below give T cell receptor beta chains drawn from one sample of a study of identical twins' blood T cells. MiXCR was run by TCRdb on the 5' RACE reads, yielding one entry per CDR3 protein. The sample consists of 400,000 or so distinct CDR3 sequences, roughly 31% of them appearing once. Specimen: PBMCs. The origin of the receptors is a woman between 18 and 50 years old in good health. Each CDR3 is given with its conserved first and last residue. D genes are given only for firm matches. Where a row states a size, it is once, few, many or the class of an expanded clone; other rows omit it.

v_gene	len	abundance	j_gene	d_gene	CDR3nt	CDR3aa
TRBV30	17	NA	TRBJ2-4	NA	TGTGCCTGGAGTTTGTCCGGGGGATTCACCTCCTTCGACATTCAGTACTTC	CAWSLSGGFTSFDIQYF
TRBV20-1	13	NA	TRBJ2-5	NA	TGCAGTGCTACCAGGACAGCCCAAGAGACCCAGTACTTC	CSATRTAQETQYF
TRBV7-2	11	NA	TRBJ1-1	TRBD1	TGTGCCAGCAGCTCACAGGGGGATGCTTTCTTT	CASSSQGDAFF
TRBV19	15	NA	TRBJ1-2	TRBD1	TGTGCCAGTAGTAAGGCCCCAACAGGGGACTATGGCTACACCTTC	CASSKAPTGDYGYTF
TRBV29-1	11	NA	TRBJ1-1	TRBD1	TGCGGCGTTAGACAGGGACTTGAATCTTTCTTT	CGVRQGLESFF
TRBV7-2	13	NA	TRBJ1-2	NA	TGTGCCAGCAGCCTTAGGGTGATTGATGGCTACACCTTC	CASSLRVIDGYTF
TRBV27	15	NA	TRBJ1-5	NA	TGTGCCAGCAGTCTGAAAGGGGTCGGCAATCAGCCCCAGCATTTT	CASSLKGVGNQPQHF
TRBV20-1	14	many	TRBJ2-3	NA	TGCAGTGCTAGAGATCTGCATAGCACAGATACGCAGTATTTT	CSARDLHSTDTQYF
TRBV14	14	many	TRBJ1-5	NA	TGTGCCAGCAGCCAAGGTAACACAGATCAGCCCCAGCATTTT	CASSQGNTDQPQHF
TRBV12-3/TRBV12-4	11	NA	TRBJ1-1	NA	TGTGCCAGCACTAAGTGGGGTGAAGCTTTCTTT	CASTKWGEAFF
TRBV20-1	15	few	TRBJ1-2	TRBD1	TGCAGTGCTATACACCCGGGACAGAGTAACTATGGCTACACCTTC	CSAIHPGQSNYGYTF
TRBV5-1	15	NA	TRBJ2-7	TRBD1	TGCGCCAGCTTTCCAGGGACAGGGGTAACCTACGAGCAGTACTTC	CASFPGTGVTYEQYF
TRBV7-9	13	NA	TRBJ1-5	NA	TGTGCCAGCAGCGCAGGGGATTCGAAGCCCCAGCATTTT	CASSAGDSKPQHF
TRBV10-3	12	NA	TRBJ1-2	NA	TGTGCCATCAGGGGAGGGATGTATGGCTACACCTTC	CAIRGGMYGYTF
TRBV5-6	14	many	TRBJ1-4	NA	TGTGCCAGCAGCTTTAGACAGACTAATGAAAAACTGTTTTTT	CASSFRQTNEKLFF
TRBV11-2	13	NA	TRBJ2-3	NA	TGTGTCAGCAGCTTAGATCAGTTACCGGCAAAGTATTTT	CVSSLDQLPAKYF
TRBV20-1	13	NA	TRBJ1-2	NA	TGCAGTGCTAGACGCAGGGATAAGTATGGCCACACCTTC	CSARRRDKYGHTF
TRBV6-6	14	NA	TRBJ1-2	NA	TGTGCCAGCAGTTACGGGGGAAATTCCTATGGCTACACCTTC	CASSYGGNSYGYTF
TRBV27	17	NA	TRBJ1-4	NA	TGTGCCAGCAGTTTATCGAGGGGGGCCGCAACTAATGAAAAACTGTTTTTT	CASSLSRGAATNEKLFF
TRBV12-3/TRBV12-4	11	NA	TRBJ1-3	NA	TGTGCCAGCAGACAAACAAACACCACATATTTT	CASRQTNTTYF
TRBV11-2	16	few	TRBJ2-6	NA	TGTGCCAGCAGCTTAGGGTGGCACTCTGGGGCCAACGTCCTGACTTTC	CASSLGWHSGANVLTF
TRBV29-1	11	NA	TRBJ2-7	NA	TGCAGCGTTGTACTCAACTACGAGCAGTACTTC	CSVVLNYEQYF
TRBV5-1	14	few	TRBJ1-2	NA	TGCGCCAGCAGCTTGTCCCAGAGAGACTATGGCTACACCTTC	CASSLSQRDYGYTF
TRBV12-3/TRBV12-4	17	few	TRBJ1-5	TRBD1	TGTGCCAGCAGACTTACCGGGACAGGACCTAGCAATCAGCCCCAGCATTTT	CASRLTGTGPSNQPQHF
TRBV12-3/TRBV12-4	16	many	TRBJ1-5	NA	TGTGCCAGCAGCCCTCGTGGGCAAAATAGCAATCAGCCCCAGCATTTT	CASSPRGQNSNQPQHF
TRBV27	15	NA	TRBJ1-3	TRBD1	TGTGCCAGCAGTCGAACAGGGGAGGCGGGAAACACCATATATTTT	CASSRTGEAGNTIYF
TRBV12-5	13	few	TRBJ2-5	NA	TGTGCTAGTGGTTTTGGGCGAATGGAGACCCAGTACTTC	CASGFGRMETQYF
TRBV20-1	14	NA	TRBJ1-5	NA	TGCAGTGCTAGAGAGTCGAGGGGAGGCCAGCCCCAGCATTTT	CSARESRGGQPQHF
TRBV18	15	few	TRBJ2-2	TRBD2	TGTGCCAGCTCACCATCCGGGACTAGAACCGGGGAGCTGTTTTTT	CASSPSGTRTGELFF
TRBV11-2	17	many	TRBJ1-2	NA	TGTGCCAGCAGCTTAGTCCACGTCAGGGACGATAACTATGGCTACACCTTC	CASSLVHVRDDNYGYTF
TRBV19	12	NA	TRBJ1-1	NA	TGTGTCAGTAGTGAGGGGGGGACTGAAGCTTTCTTT	CVSSEGGTEAFF
TRBV7-9	13	NA	TRBJ1-5	NA	TGTGCCAGCAGCTTAGGGCAGCGGCAGCCCCAGCATTTT	CASSLGQRQPQHF
TRBV29-1	18	few	TRBJ1-2	NA	TGCAGCGTTGAAGATCGTGGCACGGTGATTAAAGCTAACTATGGCTACACCTTC	CSVEDRGTVIKANYGYTF
TRBV4-3	17	NA	TRBJ2-1	NA	TGCGCCAGCAGCCAAGGGCAGGGCGGCGGTTCCTACAATGAGCAGTTCTTC	CASSQGQGGGSYNEQFF
TRBV7-2	14	few	TRBJ2-3	NA	TGTGCCAGCAGCTTATGGGGTGGGCCAGATACGCAGTATTTT	CASSLWGGPDTQYF
TRBV6-2/TRBV6-3	14	medium-sized	TRBJ1-2	TRBD1	TGTGCCAGCAGTTTACAGGGGATACAGTATGGCTACACCTTC	CASSLQGIQYGYTF
TRBV10-3	16	many	TRBJ1-2	NA	TGTGCCATCAGACTAGCCTGGGAGTCCAATAACTATGGCTACACCTTC	CAIRLAWESNNYGYTF
TRBV6-5	15	few	TRBJ2-3	TRBD2	TGTGCCAGCAGTCTCCTAGCGGGACGAAGCGGTACGCAGTATTTT	CASSLLAGRSGTQYF
TRBV6-5	14	few	TRBJ2-1	NA	TGTGCCAGCAGTTACTCGCGAGACTACAATGAGCAGTTCTTC	CASSYSRDYNEQFF
TRBV19	13	many	TRBJ2-7	TRBD2	TGTGCCAGTAGTAGAAGCGGGGCCTACGAGCAGTACTTC	CASSRSGAYEQYF
TRBV20-1	14	NA	TRBJ1-5	TRBD1	TGCAGTGCCCCTAGACAGGGGGTTGAGGAGCCCCAGCATTTT	CSAPRQGVEEPQHF
TRBV10-3	13	few	TRBJ1-2	NA	TGTGCCATCAGTGGGGCAGGGAACTATGGCTACACCTTC	CAISGAGNYGYTF
TRBV28	16	NA	TRBJ1-2	NA	TGTGCCAGCAGTCCCGCCCGGACGGCCTCTAACTATGGCTACACCTTC	CASSPARTASNYGYTF
TRBV5-6	15	few	TRBJ1-2	NA	TGTGCCAGCAGCTTGAGCGGGACTCAAAAGTATGGCTACACCTTC	CASSLSGTQKYGYTF
TRBV24-1	14	many	TRBJ1-5	NA	TGTGCCACCAGTGAGGGCGGCTTCAATCAGCCCCAGCATTTT	CATSEGGFNQPQHF
TRBV6-5	14	few	TRBJ1-1	TRBD1	TGTGCCAGCAGTCCCCCCGGGACAGCGACTGAAGCTTTCTTT	CASSPPGTATEAFF
TRBV19	14	NA	TRBJ1-4	TRBD1	TGTGCCAGTACTCATCAGGGGGCCGGTGAAAAACTGTTTTTT	CASTHQGAGEKLFF
TRBV27	14	NA	TRBJ2-7	TRBD1	TGTGCCAGCAGATCCGGGACAGACCGAGGGGAGCAGTACTTC	CASRSGTDRGEQYF
TRBV5-1	13	NA	TRBJ2-1	NA	TGCGCCAGCAGCTTGAAACAGGGCAATGAGCAGTTCTTC	CASSLKQGNEQFF
TRBV28	14	few	TRBJ1-4	NA	TGTGCCAGCTGGGGCGCTGCAACTAATGAAAAACTGTTTTTT	CASWGAATNEKLFF
TRBV12-3/TRBV12-4	14	NA	TRBJ1-6	NA	TGTGCCAGCAGCCGGGACGGACTCAATTCACCCCTCCACTTT	CASSRDGLNSPLHF
TRBV19	11	many	TRBJ2-3	NA	TGTGCCAGCAGTGTAAGGGATACGCAGTATTTT	CASSVRDTQYF
TRBV6-5	15	few	TRBJ1-3	NA	TGTGCCAGCAGGCCCACGGGGGGCCAAGGAAACACCATATATTTT	CASRPTGGQGNTIYF
TRBV29-1	13	NA	TRBJ2-4	NA	TGCAGCGTTGAAGGTCTAGCCAAAAACATTCAGTACTTC	CSVEGLAKNIQYF
TRBV13	18	once	TRBJ1-2	TRBD1	TGTGCCAGCAGCTTAGGCCTCTGGATCCGGGACAGGGACTATGGCTACACCTTC	CASSLGLWIRDRDYGYTF
TRBV20-1	13	few	TRBJ2-1	NA	TGCAGTGCTAGATGGAGCTCCTACAATGAGCAGTTCTTC	CSARWSSYNEQFF
TRBV5-1	16	NA	TRBJ2-1	NA	TGCGCCAGCAGCTTCGATTCGGGGGCAACCTACAATGAGCAGTTCTTC	CASSFDSGATYNEQFF
TRBV6-5	15	few	TRBJ1-3	NA	TGTGCCAGCAGTTACCGCAGGGCAGGGGGAAACACCATATATTTT	CASSYRRAGGNTIYF
TRBV20-1	15	few	TRBJ2-7	NA	TGCAGTGCCATCTCACCCCGGCACCAATTCTACGAGCAGTACTTC	CSAISPRHQFYEQYF